This T cell receptor (beta chain) was observed in a study of shared clonotypes between healthy human individuals. CDR1 and CDR2 (germline): LNHNV, YYDKDF (reference sequence). The CDR3 is made up of 14 amino acids. Trimming cost V 5 bases and J 6 bases, with 13 bases left between them. CD45RO-negative, CCR7-positively selected cells formed the naive CD8 fraction, excluding terminally differentiated effector memory CD45RA+ cells. Donors had no recently reported acute infections or vaccinations and were HIV-negative. The protocol was immunoSEQ multiplex PCR, while the TCRdb copy is restricted to in-frame clones and leaves out a portion. The table lists about 2.1 million clones, under 95% of them singletons.

The sequencing input was naive CD8+ T cells from PBMCs. This chain uses TRBV15 with TRBJ2-2, with D uncertain. The sequence derives from a man aged 18-30 years in good health. Some clones in this sample may be carry-over from other donors' samples. CDR3 sequence (DNA): TGTGCCACCAGCCCCCCCCCACCGGCCGGGGAGCTGTTTTTT. Translated: CATSPPPPAGELFF.